Shown below are 13 T cell receptor beta chains from a single sample sequenced in a study of blood T cell repertoires in COVID-19. TCRdb's copy holds only in-frame clones and misses some; the assay was immunoSEQ multiplex PCR. The sample lists approximately 180,000 clones; 60% to 80% were seen once. Sequencing used PBMCs or T cells enriched from blood (not recorded which). The receptors originated from a woman between 50 and 59 years old who had recovered from COVID-19.

This chain links TRBV28 with TRBJ1-5, with TRBD1 matching 10 bases. The length of the CDR3 is 14 residues. V lost 6 bases, J lost 6 bases, and 5 bases stayed unmatched. Germline assignment: CDR1 MDHEN and CDR2 SYDVKM. CDR3 nucleotide sequence: TGTGCCAGCAGCCCTGGGACAGGGGTTCAGCCCCAGCATTTT. Its protein is CASSPGTGVQPQHF.

This chain joins TRBV15 and TRBJ2-3, with D perhaps TRBD2 (6 bases). V was shortened by 11 bases and J by 5 bases, with 17 bases between the two germline ends. The CDR3 has 13 residues. CDR1 LNHNV and CDR2 YYDKDF come from the germline V gene (reference sequence). This CDR3 reads CASGGEGKDTQYF. The CDR3 DNA is TGTGCCTCCGGGGGAGAAGGGAAAGATACGCAGTATTTT.

The rearrangement links TRBV6-5 to TRBJ2-1, with D possibly TRBD2 on 5 matching bases. The germline gives CDR1 MNHEY, CDR2 SVGAGI. This CDR3 region has 16 residues. Trimming took 4 bases from V and 1 from J, leaving 14 bases between them. The CDR3 sequence is CASSSLGRVSYNEQFF. In DNA, the CDR3 is TGTGCCAGCAGTTCCCTGGGGAGAGTGTCCTACAATGAGCAGTTCTTC.

CDR3 amino acids: CASSLRVGTGGANYGYTF. In nucleotides, the CDR3 is TGTGCCAGCAGTCTTAGGGTCGGGACAGGAGGAGCTAACTATGGCTACACCTTC. The J gene is TRBJ1-2, the V gene TRBV27; 8 bases align to TRBD1. The CDR3 covers 18 residues. Germline V CDR1 and CDR2: MNHEY, SMNVEV (reference sequence). Germline trimming cut 5 bases from V and 0 bases from J; bases unmatched to any gene: 14.

Comment on this clone: The junction shows a germline mismatch at one end, possibly a read error. This CDR3 reads CATSLWGGIRTEAFF. CDR3 in DNA: TGCGCCACCAGCTTATGGGGGGGGATTAGGACTGAAGCTTTCTTT. The chain is built from TRBV13 and TRBJ1-1; D may be TRBD1 (5 bases). Germline values: CDR1 PRHDT, CDR2 FYEKMQ (reference sequence). This CDR3 has 15 amino acids.

The chain uses TRBV7-9 and TRBJ1-6, with D hard to call. The V end lost 1 base, the J end lost 3 bases, and 13 bases lay between the germline ends. CDR1 is SEHNR, CDR2 FQNEAQ, per germline (reference sequence). CDR3 length: 17 residues. CDR3: CASSLGLGKDYNSPLHF. CDR3 coding DNA: TGTGCCAGCAGCTTAGGACTCGGGAAGGACTATAATTCACCCCTCCACTTT.

This clone was picked up a small number of times. The chain combines TRBV5-1 with TRBJ2-7; tentatively, D is TRBD2 (6 bases). From germline, CDR1 is SGHRS and CDR2 YFSETQ. V was pared by 4 bases and J by 2 bases, with 16 bases between. The CDR3 has 15 amino acids. CDR3: CASSPVGGGPYEQYF. The CDR3 DNA reads TGCGCCAGCAGCCCGGTGGGAGGAGGACCCTACGAGCAGTACTTC.

CDR3 amino acids: CASSQVGVFGELFF. The CDR3 DNA reads TGTGCCAGCAGCCAAGTAGGGGTGTTCGGGGAGCTGTTTTTT. This chain connects TRBV14 to TRBJ2-2, with a possible D match to TRBD1 (5 bases). The CDR3 has 14 residues. CDR1 SGHDN and CDR2 FVKESK come from the germline V gene. The V end lost 1 base, the J end lost 7 bases, and 10 bases lay between the germline ends.

This clone came up many times. This chain links TRBV5-4 with TRBJ2-4; weak D call: TRBD2 (5 bases). Trimming removed 0 bases at V and 11 bases at J, with 12 bases between. From germline, CDR1 is SGHNT and CDR2 YYREEE (reference sequence). The CDR3 runs 13 residues. The CDR3 coding sequence is TGTGCCAGCAGCTTGGGAGGGTTTGGCGTTCAGTACTTC. It is translated as CASSLGGFGVQYF.

The J gene is TRBJ1-1, the V gene TRBV11-1; 11 bases align to TRBD1. The CDR3 is made up of 16 amino acids. CDR1 and CDR2 from the germline V gene are SGHAT and FQDESV (reference sequence). V trimming: 4 bases; J trimming: 2 bases; junction bases outside the gene matches: 6. Written as DNA, the CDR3 is TGTGCCAGCAGCTATTGGACAGGGGGCGGTAACACTGAAGCTTTCTTT. It translates to CASSYWTGGGNTEAFF.

The V gene is TRBV28, the J gene TRBJ1-4; D may be TRBD1 (5 bases). Trimming left V 6 bases short and J 4 bases short, with 15 bases between. The CDR3 runs to 15 residues. Germline CDR1 and CDR2: MDHEN and SYDVKM. The CDR3 here is CASRAGGWNNEKLFF. In nucleotides, the CDR3 is TGTGCCAGCAGGGCGGGGGGGTGGAATAATGAAAAACTGTTTTTT.

The chain is built from TRBV5-1 and TRBJ2-7, with a weak D call TRBD1 (6 bases). Between the trimmed V and J ends, which lost 0 bases and 5 bases, there was a span of 9 bases. The V gene's germline CDR1 is SGHRS and CDR2 YFSETQ. The CDR3 is made up of 13 amino acids. CDR3 sequence (DNA): TGCGCCAGCAGCTTGGACAGGGACCACGAGCAGTACTTC. Its protein is CASSLDRDHEQYF.

The chain carries TRBV27 and TRBJ1-2; D is unresolved. Trimming cost V 0 bases and J 3 bases, with 11 bases left between them. The CDR3 loop spans 15 amino acids. CDR1 MNHEY and CDR2 SMNVEV come from the germline V gene (reference sequence). The CDR3 is CASSLSKDGHYGYTF. The CDR3 coding sequence is TGTGCCAGCAGTTTATCGAAGGATGGGCACTATGGCTACACCTTC.